Presented here are 20 T cell receptor beta chains from one specimen sequenced in a study of T cell repertoires and leukemia-associated antigens. Their specific antigens are unknown. TCRdb called the 5' RACE reads again in MiXCR, with one record for every CDR3 protein. The sample has 7,500 to 10,000 distinct CDR3 sequences, 43% seen once. The specimen was CD3+ T cells sorted from blood and cultured. These receptors all come from a female donor in good health.

This clonotype appeared many times. Written as DNA, the CDR3 is TGTGCCAGCAGCCCAGGGGGCGCGAGGACTGAAGCTTTCTTT. Its translation: CASSPGGARTEAFF. This rearrangement joins TRBV28 to TRBJ1-1, with TRBD1 matching over 8 bases. In germline, CDR1 is MDHEN, CDR2 SYDVKM. Unmatched junction bases numbered 8, after V lost 6 bases and J lost 5 bases. The CDR3 length is 14 residues.

This chain connects TRBV20-1 to TRBJ2-7; TRBD2 matches 8 bases. The V and J ends lost 3 bases and 2 bases, in that order; junction bases with no gene match: 15. Germline lookup yields CDR1 DFQATT and CDR2 SNEGSKA (reference sequence). This CDR3 region has 17 residues. CDR3 in DNA: TGCAGTGCTAGGACCGGGGAGAGCGGGAGCTTTCCCTACGAGCAGTACTTC. Its protein product is CSARTGESGSFPYEQYF.

The genes are TRBV7-2 and TRBJ1-2, with D hard to call. CDR1 and CDR2 from the germline V gene are SGHTA and FQGNSA. V was shortened by 1 base and J by 3 bases, with 9 bases between the two germline ends. This CDR3 has 14 amino acids. CDR3 sequence reads: CASSLDSLHYGYTF. The CDR3 DNA follows: TGTGCCAGCAGCTTAGATTCACTACACTATGGCTACACCTTC.

The gene calls are TRBV20-1 and TRBJ2-1; 11 bases line up with TRBD2. With 5 bases clipped from V and 5 bases from J, the junction kept 14 bases outside the gene matches. This CDR3 comprises 17 residues. The V gene's germline CDR1 is DFQATT and CDR2 SNEGSKA (reference sequence). The CDR3 nucleotides read TGCAGTGCTTATCTAGCGGGAGGCGGGGGGTTGAACAATGAGCAGTTCTTC. It encodes CSAYLAGGGGLNNEQFF.

The chain couples TRBV5-5 to TRBJ2-1, with 9 bases aligning to TRBD1. In germline, CDR1 is SGHKS, CDR2 YYEKEE (reference sequence). The CDR3 contains 16 residues. Trimming cost V 1 base and J 0 bases; bases outside gene matches: 2. CDR3 amino acids: CASSLLTGGSYNEQFF. The CDR3 region has the DNA TGTGCCAGCAGCTTGTTGACAGGGGGCTCCTACAATGAGCAGTTCTTC.

As for this clonotype: At one end, the junction sequence differs from germline, possibly due to a read error. This chain connects TRBV7-8 to TRBJ2-5, with 7 bases identical to TRBD2. CDR3 length: 15 residues. Germline-derived CDR1 and CDR2 are SGHVS and FQNEAQ. Here the CDR3 reads CANSPRQRGQETQYF. The CDR3 nucleotides are TGTGCCAACAGCCCCCGCCAGCGGGGCCAAGAGACCCAGTACTTC.

This clonotype has ten or more counts. The chain uses TRBV29-1 and TRBJ2-3; D not resolved. CDR3 length: 12 residues. Between the trimmed V and J ends, which lost 6 bases and 0 bases, there was a span of 7 bases. Germline V lookup: CDR1 SQVTM, CDR2 ANQGSEA. The CDR3: CSVGTSTDTQYF. CDR3 DNA sequence: TGCAGCGTCGGAACTAGCACAGATACGCAGTATTTT.

This clonotype was seen a few times. This chain links TRBV7-2 with TRBJ2-3; no clear D gene. Germline CDR1 is SGHTA and CDR2 is FQGNSA. The CDR3 runs to 13 residues. V dropped 1 base and J dropped 2 bases, with 4 bases sitting between them. CDR3 residues: CASSLGITDTQYF. The CDR3, as DNA: TGTGCCAGCAGCTTAGGAATCACAGATACGCAGTATTTT.

With respect to this clonotype: No conserved phenylalanine or tryptophan ends this CDR3, so it is likely a read error. The V call is TRBV5-1, the J call TRBJ2-5; 9 bases align to TRBD2. The CDR3 is made up of 16 amino acids. Germline assignment: CDR1 SGHRS and CDR2 YFSETQ. CDR3 sequence: CASGLAIAGDTQTQYL. The CDR3 DNA follows: TGCGCCAGCGGCTTGGCGATAGCGGGAGATACACAGACCCAGTACCTC.

V usage is TRBV5-1 and J usage is TRBJ2-3, with D possibly being TRBD2 (5 bases). The CDR3 consists of 16 residues. Germline CDR1 SGHRS, CDR2 YFSETQ. V dropped 0 bases and J dropped 0 bases, with 11 bases sitting between them. The CDR3 region is CASSLGAAPSTDTQYF. The CDR3 nucleotides read TGCGCCAGCAGCTTGGGAGCGGCCCCGAGCACAGATACGCAGTATTTT.

The chain employs TRBV6-2 or TRBV6-3 and TRBJ1-5; no clear D gene. CDR1 and CDR2 from the germline V gene are MNHEY and SVGEGT. V lost 5 bases to trimming and J lost 2 bases, with 7 bases between them. The CDR3 loop spans 13 amino acids. The CDR3 DNA follows: TGTGCCAGCAGTAGGAGGGGCAATCAGCCCCAGCATTTT. Encoded protein: CASSRRGNQPQHF.

Worth noting for this clonotype: Compared with germline, one end of the junction differs, possibly owing to a read error. J is TRBJ2-2 and V is TRBV5-1; possible D gene TRBD1, 6 bases. There are 13 residues in the CDR3. Germline-derived CDR1 and CDR2 are SGHRS and YFSETQ. As DNA, the CDR3 is TGCGCCAGCAGCACAGGGAACATCGGGGAGCTGTTTTTT. Amino acids: CASSTGNIGELFF.

This clonotype qualifies as medium-sized. The chain combines TRBV24-1 with TRBJ2-1, with 10 bases lining up with TRBD2. The CDR3 runs 15 residues. Germline V gene lookup returns CDR1 KGHDR and CDR2 SFDVKD. Trimming removed 5 bases from V and 6 bases from J; junction bases left unmatched: 6. This CDR3 reads CATSVSSGRGNEQFF. CDR3 in DNA: TGTGCCACCAGTGTCTCTAGCGGGAGAGGCAATGAGCAGTTCTTC.

This clonotype came up many times. The conserved final phenylalanine or tryptophan is absent from the CDR3, which likely points to a read error. J is TRBJ1-1 and V is TRBV5-1; D remains unclear. Germline loops: CDR1 SGHRS, CDR2 YFSETQ. This CDR3 contains 14 residues. V lost 0 bases and J 1 base, leaving 7 bases between the germline ends. The CDR3 sequence: CASSLAPGNTEAFS. The CDR3 coding sequence is TGCGCCAGCAGCTTGGCCCCGGGGAACACTGAAGCTTTCTCT.

The rearrangement uses TRBV12-3 or TRBV12-4 and TRBJ2-5, with TRBD1 as a possible D gene (6 bases). The CDR3 runs to 16 residues. The germline V and J ends were trimmed by 5 bases and 0 bases, with 16 bases remaining between them. The CDR3 reads CASSTNRELNQETQYF. The CDR3 nucleotides are TGTGCCAGCAGTACCAACAGGGAACTAAACCAAGAGACCCAGTACTTC.

This clonotype has a count of ten or more. The V call is TRBV7-3, the J call TRBJ2-3; D possibly uses TRBD1 or TRBD2 (5 bases each). V lost 1 base to trimming and J lost 6 bases, with 11 bases between them. The germline V gene has CDR1 SGHTA and CDR2 FQGTGA. This CDR3 spans 14 amino acids. This CDR3 reads CASSLRGVRDTQYF. Written as DNA, the CDR3 is TGTGCCAGCAGCTTAAGAGGGGTGCGGGATACGCAGTATTTT.

Comments on this clonotype: One end of the junction varies from germline; a read error may be responsible. The rearrangement uses TRBV7-6 and TRBJ2-7, with a tentative D call TRBD2 (5 bases). Germline V gene sequence: CDR1 SGHVS, CDR2 FNYEAQ. The CDR3 is 14 residues long. CDR3 region: CACSLASATNEQYF. The DNA of the CDR3 is TGTGCCTGCAGCTTAGCGTCAGCTACTAACGAGCAGTACTTC.

This clonotype qualifies as medium-sized (0.01 to 0.1%). The chain links TRBV4-2 to TRBJ2-3; D perhaps matches TRBD2 (6 bases). The CDR3 is 20 residues long. The ends were cut back, 4 bases at V and 0 bases at J, with 26 bases in the middle. Germline assignment: CDR1 LGHNA and CDR2 YNFKEQ. DNA of the CDR3: TGTGCCAGCAGCCGCAATCCGGGGCTAGCGAGTCCAACTAGCACAGATACGCAGTATTTT. It yields the protein CASSRNPGLASPTSTDTQYF.

This sequence joins TRBV3-1 and TRBJ2-1, with TRBD2 matching over 8 bases. The junction had 0 bases not matched to a gene; V was cut back by 0 bases and J by 2 bases. Per germline, CDR1 LGHDT and CDR2 YNNKEL (reference sequence). There are 15 residues in the CDR3. The CDR3 loop reads CASSQDSGTYNEQFF. The CDR3 nucleotides are TGTGCCAGCAGCCAAGATAGCGGGACCTACAATGAGCAGTTCTTC.

The CDR3 is CASSWDSKSPLHF. Written as DNA, the CDR3 is TGTGCCAGCAGTTGGGACTCTAAATCACCCCTCCACTTT. This chain joins TRBV28 and TRBJ1-6; D may be TRBD1 (5 bases). Looked up from germline, CDR1 is MDHEN and CDR2 is SYDVKM. The V gene lost 4 bases and the J gene lost 10 bases, with 11 bases spanning the gap. The CDR3 sequence is 13 residues long.